These 4 T cell receptor beta chains share one sample of origin, sequenced in a study of radiotherapy plus CTLA-4 blockade in lung cancer. Only in-frame clones appear in the TCRdb table, and some are missing; sequencing was by immunoSEQ multiplex PCR. The repertoire consists of 110,000 or so clones, with about four fifths occurring once and the leading ten covering 4.5% to 6.5%. The material was peripheral blood, obtained from a patient treated with radiotherapy plus ipilimumab. The origin of the receptors is a human donor with non-small cell lung cancer who had a partial response to radiotherapy plus ipilimumab.

This chain connects TRBV6-5 to TRBJ2-2; 8 nucleotides line up with TRBD2. In germline, CDR1 is MNHEY, CDR2 SVGAGI. The CDR3 is 16 amino acids. V trimming: 0 bases; J trimming: 6 bases; junction bases outside the gene matches: 6. DNA of the CDR3: TGTGCCAGCAGTTACTCCAAGCGGGAGTGGGCCGGGGAGCTGTTTTTT. Residues: CASSYSKREWAGELFF.

This clone came up once. CDR3 region: CASSLGLTGELFF. The CDR3 DNA reads as TGTGCCAGCAGCTTAGGACTGACCGGGGAGCTGTTTTTT. The chain joins TRBV11-3 to TRBJ2-2; D not resolved. This CDR3 is built from 13 residues. Germline V gene lookup returns CDR1 SGHNT and CDR2 YENEEA. Trimming removed 1 base from V and 5 bases from J, with 5 bases in between.

The V and J genes are TRBV19 and TRBJ2-3; 7 positions match TRBD2. The junction had 14 bases not matched to a gene; V was cut back by 11 bases and J by 3 bases. This CDR3 region has 15 residues. Germline CDR1 reads LNHDA; CDR2 reads SQIVND (reference sequence). The CDR3 sequence: CASQNEGGPTDTQYF. The CDR3 DNA follows: TGTGCCTCCCAGAACGAGGGAGGGCCTACAGATACGCAGTATTTT.

The chain links TRBV5-1 to TRBJ2-7; 12 bases fit TRBD2. The length of the CDR3 is 16 residues. CDR1 and CDR2 (germline): SGHRS, YFSETQ. With 3 bases clipped from V and 3 bases from J, the junction kept 7 bases outside the gene matches. DNA for the CDR3: TGCGCCAGCAGCTCCGGACTAGCGGGGAACTACTACGAGCAGTACTTC. This sequence encodes CASSSGLAGNYYEQYF.